The present TCR beta chain was sequenced within a study of CD8+CD57+ T cells in acquired aplastic anemia. According to the study, genomic DNA was the template for TCR beta VDJ and CDR3 profiling. Each CDR3 protein gets one entry after TCRdb re-called the reads with MiXCR. The sample has around 180,000 distinct CDR3 sequences; just under 65% are singletons. Ten or more counts support this clonotype. CDR1 and CDR2 from the germline V gene are SGHTS and YDEGEE. V dropped 4 bases and J dropped 2 bases, with 13 bases sitting between them. This CDR3 comprises 14 residues. The source material was sorted CD4+, CD8+, or CD8+CD57+ T cells (not recorded which) from PBMCs. The clonotype was recovered from a human donor in good health. The rearrangement joins TRBV5-8 to TRBJ2-7; no clear D gene. The CDR3 loop is CASSPLYGAYEQYF. Here the CDR3 DNA reads TGTGCCAGCAGCCCGTTGTATGGTGCCTACGAGCAGTACTTC.